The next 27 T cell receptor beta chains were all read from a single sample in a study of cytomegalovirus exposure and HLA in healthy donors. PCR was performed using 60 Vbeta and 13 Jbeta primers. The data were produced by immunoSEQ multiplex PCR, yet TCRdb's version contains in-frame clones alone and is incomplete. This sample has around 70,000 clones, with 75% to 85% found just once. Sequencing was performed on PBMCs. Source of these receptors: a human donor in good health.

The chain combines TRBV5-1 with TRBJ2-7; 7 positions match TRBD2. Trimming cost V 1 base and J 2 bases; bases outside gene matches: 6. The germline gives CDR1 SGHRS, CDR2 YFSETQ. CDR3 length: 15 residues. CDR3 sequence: CASSLYGGSPYEQYF. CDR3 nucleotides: TGCGCCAGCAGCTTGTACGGGGGGTCTCCCTACGAGCAGTACTTC.

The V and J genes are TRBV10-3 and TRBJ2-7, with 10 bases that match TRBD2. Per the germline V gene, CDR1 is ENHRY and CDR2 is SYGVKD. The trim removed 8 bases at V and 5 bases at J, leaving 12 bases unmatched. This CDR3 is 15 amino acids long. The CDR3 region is CAIGALAGGVDEQYF. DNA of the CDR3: TGTGCCATCGGCGCCTTAGCGGGGGGTGTAGACGAGCAGTACTTC.

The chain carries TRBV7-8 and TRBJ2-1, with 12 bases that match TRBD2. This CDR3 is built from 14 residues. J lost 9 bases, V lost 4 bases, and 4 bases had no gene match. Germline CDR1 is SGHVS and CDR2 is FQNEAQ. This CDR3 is CASSSSGGAFEQFF. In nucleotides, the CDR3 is TGTGCCAGCAGCTCTAGCGGGGGGGCTTTTGAGCAGTTCTTC.

The CDR3 is CASSTQQNEQFF. For the CDR3, the DNA is TGTGCCAGCAGCACACAGCAAAATGAGCAGTTCTTC. The V gene is TRBV7-6, the J gene TRBJ2-1, with unresolved D. The germline V gene has CDR1 SGHVS and CDR2 FNYEAQ. The CDR3 runs 12 residues. V was clipped by 5 bases and J by 7 bases, with 9 bases between them. The complete variable domain, with remaining parts taken from reference TRBV7-6 and TRBJ2-1, reads GAGVSQSPRYKVTKRGQDVALRCDPISGHVSLYWYRQALGQGPEFLTYFNYEAQQDKSGLPNDRFSAERPEGSISTLTIQRTEQRDSAMYRCASSTQQNEQFFGPGTRLTVL.

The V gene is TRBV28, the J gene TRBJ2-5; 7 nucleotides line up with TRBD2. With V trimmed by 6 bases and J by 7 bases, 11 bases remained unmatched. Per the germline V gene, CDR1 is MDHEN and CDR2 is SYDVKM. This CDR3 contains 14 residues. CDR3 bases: TGTGCCAGCAGCCCCCTGACTAGCTTAGGGACCCAGTACTTC. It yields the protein CASSPLTSLGTQYF.

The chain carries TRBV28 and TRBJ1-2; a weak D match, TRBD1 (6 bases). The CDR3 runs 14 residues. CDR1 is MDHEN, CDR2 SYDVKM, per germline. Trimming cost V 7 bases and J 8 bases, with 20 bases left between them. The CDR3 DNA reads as TGTGCCAGCACCCCAAACGCGGACAGTAAGGGCTACACCTTC. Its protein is CASTPNADSKGYTF.

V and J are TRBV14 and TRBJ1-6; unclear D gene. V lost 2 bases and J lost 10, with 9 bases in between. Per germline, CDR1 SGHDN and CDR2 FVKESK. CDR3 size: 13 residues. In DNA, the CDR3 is TGTGCCAGCAGCCAATTCCGCGAATCACCCCTCCACTTT. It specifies CASSQFRESPLHF.

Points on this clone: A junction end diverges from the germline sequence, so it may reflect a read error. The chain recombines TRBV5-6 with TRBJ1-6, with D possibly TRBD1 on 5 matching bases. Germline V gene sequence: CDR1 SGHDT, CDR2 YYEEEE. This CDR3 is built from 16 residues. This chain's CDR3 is CASSLHRTPSFSPLPF. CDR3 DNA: TGTGCCAGCAGCTTGCATAGGACACCCAGCTTTTCACCCCTCCCCTTT.

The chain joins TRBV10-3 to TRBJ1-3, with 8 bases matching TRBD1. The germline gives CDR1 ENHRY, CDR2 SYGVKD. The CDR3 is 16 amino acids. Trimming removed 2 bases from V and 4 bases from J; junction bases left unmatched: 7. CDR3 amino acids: CAISEQPGQEGNTIYF. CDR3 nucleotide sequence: TGTGCCATCAGTGAGCAACCGGGACAGGAAGGAAACACCATATATTTT.

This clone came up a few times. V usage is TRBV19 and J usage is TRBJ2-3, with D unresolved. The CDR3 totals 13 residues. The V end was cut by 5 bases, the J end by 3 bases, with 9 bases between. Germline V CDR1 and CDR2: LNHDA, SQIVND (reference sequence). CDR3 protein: CASSLAITDTQYF. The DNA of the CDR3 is TGTGCCAGTAGTCTCGCGATAACAGATACGCAGTATTTT.

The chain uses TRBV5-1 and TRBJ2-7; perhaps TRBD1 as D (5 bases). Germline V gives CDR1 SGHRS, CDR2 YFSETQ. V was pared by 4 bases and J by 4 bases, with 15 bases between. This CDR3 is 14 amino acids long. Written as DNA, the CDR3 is TGCGCCAGCAGCCCGGCAGGGTTTGGGTACGAGCAGTACTTC. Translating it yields CASSPAGFGYEQYF.

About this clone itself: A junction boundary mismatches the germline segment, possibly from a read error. The CDR3 sequence is CASSLNPPGSGQETQYF. CDR3 sequence (DNA): TGTGCTAGCAGCTTAAACCCCCCCGGCTCAGGGCAAGAGACCCAGTACTTC. The rearrangement joins TRBV7-7 to TRBJ2-5, with D possibly matching TRBD1 (5 bases). The CDR3 is 17 amino acids. Germline CDR1 and CDR2: SSHAT and FNYEAQ (reference sequence).

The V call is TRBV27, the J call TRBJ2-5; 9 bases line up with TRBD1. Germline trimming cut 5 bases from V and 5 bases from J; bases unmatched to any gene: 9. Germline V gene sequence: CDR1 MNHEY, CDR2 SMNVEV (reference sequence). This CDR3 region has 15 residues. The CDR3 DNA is TGTGCCAGCAGTCCCGGGACAGGGAGGGGGGAGACCCAGTACTTC. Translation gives CASSPGTGRGETQYF.

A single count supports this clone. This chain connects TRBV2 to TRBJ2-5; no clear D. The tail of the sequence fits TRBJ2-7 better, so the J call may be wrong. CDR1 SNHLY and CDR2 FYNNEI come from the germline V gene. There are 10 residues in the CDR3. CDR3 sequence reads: CASSGLEQYF. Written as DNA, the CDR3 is TGTGCCAGCAGTGGACTCGAGCAGTACTTC.

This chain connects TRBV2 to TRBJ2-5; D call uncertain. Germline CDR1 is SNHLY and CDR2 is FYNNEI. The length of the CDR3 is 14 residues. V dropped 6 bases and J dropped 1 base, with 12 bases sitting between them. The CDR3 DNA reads TGTGCCAGCAGCCAAGACCCTAGCCAAGAGACCCAGTACTTC. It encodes CASSQDPSQETQYF.

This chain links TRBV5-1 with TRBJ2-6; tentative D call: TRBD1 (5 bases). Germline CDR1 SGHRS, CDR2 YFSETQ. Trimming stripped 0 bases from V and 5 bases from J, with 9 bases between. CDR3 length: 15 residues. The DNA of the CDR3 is TGCGCCAGCAGCTTGGCAGGGCCTTGGGCCAACGTCCTGACTTTC. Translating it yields CASSLAGPWANVLTF.

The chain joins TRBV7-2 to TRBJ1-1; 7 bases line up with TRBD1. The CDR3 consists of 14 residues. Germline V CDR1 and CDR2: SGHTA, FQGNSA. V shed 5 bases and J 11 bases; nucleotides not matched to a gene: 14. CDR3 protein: CASSLTLSQGQAFF. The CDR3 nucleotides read TGTGCCAGCAGCCTCACCCTATCACAGGGGCAGGCTTTCTTT.

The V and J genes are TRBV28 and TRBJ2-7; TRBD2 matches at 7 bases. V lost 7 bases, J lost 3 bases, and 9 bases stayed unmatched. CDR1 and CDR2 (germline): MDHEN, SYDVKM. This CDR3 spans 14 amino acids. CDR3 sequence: CASTPGGIYYEQYF. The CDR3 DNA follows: TGTGCCAGCACCCCCGGGGGGATCTACTACGAGCAGTACTTC.

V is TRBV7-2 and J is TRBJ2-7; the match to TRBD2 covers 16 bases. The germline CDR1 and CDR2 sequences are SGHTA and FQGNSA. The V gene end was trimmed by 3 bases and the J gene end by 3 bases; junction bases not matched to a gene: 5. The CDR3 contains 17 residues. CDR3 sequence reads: CASSFGTSGGAVYEQYF. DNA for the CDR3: TGTGCCAGCAGCTTCGGGACTAGCGGGGGGGCAGTCTACGAGCAGTACTTC.

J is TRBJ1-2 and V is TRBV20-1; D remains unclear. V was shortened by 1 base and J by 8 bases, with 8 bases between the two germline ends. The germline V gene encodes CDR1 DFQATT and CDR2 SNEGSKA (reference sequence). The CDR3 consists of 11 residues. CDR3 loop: CSARGLQGYTF. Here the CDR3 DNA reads TGCAGTGCTAGAGGATTACAGGGCTACACCTTC.

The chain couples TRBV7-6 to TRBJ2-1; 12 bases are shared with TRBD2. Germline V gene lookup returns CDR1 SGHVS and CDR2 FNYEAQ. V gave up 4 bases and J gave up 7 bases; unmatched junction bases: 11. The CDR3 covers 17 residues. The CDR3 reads CASSSGVLAGGRNEQFF. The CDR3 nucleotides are TGTGCCAGCAGCTCTGGGGTACTAGCGGGGGGACGAAATGAGCAGTTCTTC. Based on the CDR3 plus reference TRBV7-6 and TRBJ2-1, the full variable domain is GAGVSQSPRYKVTKRGQDVALRCDPISGHVSLYWYRQALGQGPEFLTYFNYEAQQDKSGLPNDRFSAERPEGSISTLTIQRTEQRDSAMYRCASSSGVLAGGRNEQFFGPGTRLTVL.

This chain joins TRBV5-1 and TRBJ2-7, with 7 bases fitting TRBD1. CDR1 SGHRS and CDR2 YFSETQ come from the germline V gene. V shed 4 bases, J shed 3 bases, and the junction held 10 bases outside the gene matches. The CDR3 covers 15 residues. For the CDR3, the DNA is TGCGCCAGCAGCACTGGGGACAGTCTGGGCTACGAGCAGTACTTC. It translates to CASSTGDSLGYEQYF.

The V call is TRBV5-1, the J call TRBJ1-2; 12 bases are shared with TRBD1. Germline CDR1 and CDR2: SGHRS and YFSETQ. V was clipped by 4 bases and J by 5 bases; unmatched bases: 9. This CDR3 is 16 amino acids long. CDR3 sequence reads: CASSIAGTGGAYGYTF. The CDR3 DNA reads TGCGCCAGCAGCATCGCCGGGACAGGGGGCGCGTATGGCTACACCTTC.

As DNA, the CDR3 is TGTGCCAGCAGCCTTCGGACAAGTCAGCCCCAGCATTTT. It is translated as CASSLRTSQPQHF. The rearrangement joins TRBV16 to TRBJ1-5; D possibly corresponds to TRBD1 (5 bases). The CDR3 has 13 residues. Per the germline V gene, CDR1 is KGHSY and CDR2 is FQNENV. The ends were cut back, 4 bases at V and 6 bases at J, with 10 bases in the middle. Looking up the rest from reference TRBV16 and TRBJ1-5 gives the full variable domain: GEEVAQTPKHLVRGEGQKAKLYCAPIKGHSYVFWYQQVLKNEFKFLISFQNENVFDETGMPKERFSAKCLPNSPCSLEIQATKLEDSAVYFCASSLRTSQPQHFGDGTRLSIL.

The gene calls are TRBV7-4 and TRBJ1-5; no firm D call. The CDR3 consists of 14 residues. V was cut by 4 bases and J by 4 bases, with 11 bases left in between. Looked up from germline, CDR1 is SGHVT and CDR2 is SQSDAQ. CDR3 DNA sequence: TGTGCCAGCAGCTACCCAGAATATAATCAGCCCCAGCATTTT. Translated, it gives CASSYPEYNQPQHF.

Here the CDR3 DNA reads TGTGCCTGGGAGATAAACGCGGGGGCTGGCACAGATACGCAGTATTTT. It codes for CAWEINAGAGTDTQYF. The J gene is TRBJ2-3, the V gene TRBV30; D perhaps matches TRBD2 (7 bases). There are 16 residues in the CDR3. Germline V gene data show CDR1 as GTSNPN and CDR2 as SVGIG (reference sequence). V was cut by 5 bases and J by 1 base, with 19 bases left in between.

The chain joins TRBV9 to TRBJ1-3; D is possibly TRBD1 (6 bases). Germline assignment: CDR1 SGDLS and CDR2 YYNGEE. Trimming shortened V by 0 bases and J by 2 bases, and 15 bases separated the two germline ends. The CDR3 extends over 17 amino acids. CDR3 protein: CASSVEGGGRPGNTIYF. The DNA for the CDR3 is TGTGCCAGCAGCGTAGAGGGAGGGGGTAGGCCTGGAAACACCATATATTTT.